The clone carrying this T cell receptor beta chain has just one count. Trimming removed 5 bases from V and 3 bases from J; junction bases left unmatched: 7. Germline V CDR1 and CDR2: MNHEY, SMNVEV (reference sequence). CDR3 length: 15 amino acids. Per the study methods: Estimated nucleated cell counts came from reference gene primer amplification. Profiled with immunoSEQ multiplex PCR; TCRdb holds only in-frame clones, not every one. V, J and clone size are those of that table, while D and trimming were read from the DNA. The sample yields some 290,000 clones, about 86% seen once. The source of the sample is a study of blood T cell repertoires in COVID-19. Study information: Acute and convalescent COVID-19 samples came from the United States, Italy and Spain. PBMCs, B-cell-depleted T cells, or T cells provided the cDNA or gDNA that made up the material.

The rearrangement joins TRBV27 to TRBJ2-7; the match to TRBD1 covers 10 bases. This receptor was obtained from a woman under 40 with COVID-19, enrolled during active disease. What was sequenced was peripheral blood. Here the CDR3 DNA reads TGTGCCAGCAGTCCGGGGGGACAGGGGTACTACGAGCAGTACTTC. Translating it yields CASSPGGQGYYEQYF.